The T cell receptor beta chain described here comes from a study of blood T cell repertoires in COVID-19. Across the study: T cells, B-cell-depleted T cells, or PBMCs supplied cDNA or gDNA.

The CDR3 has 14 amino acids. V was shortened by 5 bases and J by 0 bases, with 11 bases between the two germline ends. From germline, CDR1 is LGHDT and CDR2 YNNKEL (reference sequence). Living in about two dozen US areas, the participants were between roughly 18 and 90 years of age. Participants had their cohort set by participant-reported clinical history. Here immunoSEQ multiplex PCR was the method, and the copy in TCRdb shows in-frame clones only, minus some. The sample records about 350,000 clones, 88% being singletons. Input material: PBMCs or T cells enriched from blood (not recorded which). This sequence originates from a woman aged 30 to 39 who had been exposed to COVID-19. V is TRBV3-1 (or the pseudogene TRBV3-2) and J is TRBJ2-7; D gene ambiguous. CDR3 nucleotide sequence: TGTGCCAGCAGCACCCCTAGAGACTCCTACGAGCAGTACTTC. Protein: CASSTPRDSYEQYF.